Sequencing of this T cell receptor (beta chain) was carried out in a study of control samples from healthy donors and cancer patients. The CDR3 contains 14 residues. CDR1 and CDR2 from the germline V gene are SGHRS and YFSETQ. Trimming stripped 1 base from V and 2 bases from J, with 8 bases between. TCRdb's copy holds only in-frame clones and misses some; the assay was immunoSEQ multiplex PCR. The sample lists approximately 160,000 clones, around 93% occurring once. Sequenced sample: blood. The source of this sequence is a woman aged 55-69 years in good health. V usage is TRBV5-1 and J usage is TRBJ2-3, with D possibly being TRBD1 (6 bases). The chain's CDR3 is CASSLTGITDTQYF. In nucleotides, the CDR3 is TGCGCCAGCAGCTTGACAGGGATCACAGATACGCAGTATTTT.